This T cell receptor beta chain was recorded in a study of CD8 T cells in ankylosing spondylitis. Germline loops: CDR1 SGHVS, CDR2 FQNEAQ. Trimming left V 7 bases short and J 0 bases short, with 7 bases between. The CDR3 extends over 14 amino acids. Quantitative 5'-RACE with molecular barcodes was used to make the TCR beta libraries. A single record per CDR3 protein comes from TCRdb applying MiXCR to the 5' RACE reads. The table records 650,000 to 800,000 distinct CDR3 sequences, 19% of them present only once. Notes on this clonotype: What it binds is unknown.

Study conclusions and caveats: Disease-linked clones reportedly showed significant enrichment in matched ankylosing spondylitis synovial fluid. Certain motif variants had earlier been reported in reactive arthritis synovial fluid and blood. Ankylosing spondylitis blood appeared to carry a characteristic TCR beta motif of several highly homologous variants. Relatively rare in peripheral blood, disease-linked clones were also CD8+.

This sequence joins TRBV7-8 and TRBJ1-6; D unclear. The sample consisted of blood, either unsorted or a sorted T cell fraction (not recorded which). This TCR was recovered from a male donor with ankylosing spondylitis. The CDR3 nucleotides read TGTGCCAGCACCCTAAGCTCCTATAATTCACCCCTCCACTTT. Amino acid sequence: CASTLSSYNSPLHF.